Sequencing of this TCR beta chain was carried out in a study of cytomegalovirus exposure and HLA in healthy donors. The study, taken as a whole, reports: Sequencing likely caused a cluster of highly shared sequence variants. Evidence from a later analysis indicated that most CMV-associated TCR beta chains looked HLA-restricted. In vitro assays verified that three CMV-associated chains recognized CMV antigens specifically. A later analysis linked around 17,000 TCR beta sequences to HLA alleles at 0.05 false discovery rate.

The PCR employed 60 Vbeta primers together with 13 Jbeta primers. Produced via immunoSEQ multiplex PCR; TCRdb's table is partial and in-frame only. This table holds 55,000 to 80,000 clones, roughly two thirds found once. Germline-derived CDR1 and CDR2 are ENHRY and SYGVKD. V dropped 4 bases and J dropped 2; count of bases not matched to a gene: 8. The CDR3 is 16 amino acids. Concerning this clone itself: What it binds is unknown.

The chain joins TRBV10-3 to TRBJ2-7; 10 bases map to TRBD2. This TCR was sampled from a woman between 25 and 40 years old in good health and CMV-seronegative. What was sequenced was PBMCs. In nucleotides, the CDR3 is TGTGCCATCAGTGTCCACCCAAGCGGGGGGGCCTACGAGCAGTACTTC. It codes for CAISVHPSGGAYEQYF.